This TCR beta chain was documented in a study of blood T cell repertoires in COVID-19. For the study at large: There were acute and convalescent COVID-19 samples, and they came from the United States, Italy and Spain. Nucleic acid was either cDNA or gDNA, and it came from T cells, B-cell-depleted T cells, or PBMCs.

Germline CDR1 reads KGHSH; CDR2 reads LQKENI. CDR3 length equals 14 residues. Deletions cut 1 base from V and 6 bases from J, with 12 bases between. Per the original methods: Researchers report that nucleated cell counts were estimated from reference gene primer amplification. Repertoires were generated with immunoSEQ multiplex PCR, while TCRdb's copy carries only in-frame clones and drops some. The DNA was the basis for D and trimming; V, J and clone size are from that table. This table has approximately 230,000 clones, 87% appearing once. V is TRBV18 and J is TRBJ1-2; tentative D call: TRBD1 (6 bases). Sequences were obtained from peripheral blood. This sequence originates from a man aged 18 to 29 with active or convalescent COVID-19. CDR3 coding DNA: TGTGCCAGCTCACCACGTCCACAGGGCCATGGCTACACCTTC. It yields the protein CASSPRPQGHGYTF.